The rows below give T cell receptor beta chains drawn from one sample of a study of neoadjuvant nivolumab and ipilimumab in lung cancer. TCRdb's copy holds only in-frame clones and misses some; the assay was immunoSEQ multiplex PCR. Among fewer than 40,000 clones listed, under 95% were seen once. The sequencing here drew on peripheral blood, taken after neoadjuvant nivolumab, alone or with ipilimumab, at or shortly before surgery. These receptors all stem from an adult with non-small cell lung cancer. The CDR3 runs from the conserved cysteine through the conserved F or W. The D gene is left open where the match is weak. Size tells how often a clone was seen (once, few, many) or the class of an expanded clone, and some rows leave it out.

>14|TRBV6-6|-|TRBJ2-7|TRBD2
CASSYPAGGLEQYF
TGTGCCAGCAGTTACCCGGCGGGAGGGCTCGAGCAGTACTTC
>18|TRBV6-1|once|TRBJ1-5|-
CASSDQARGGYSNQPQHF
TGTGCCAGCAGTGATCAGGCCAGGGGCGGTTATAGCAATCAGCCCCAGCATTTT
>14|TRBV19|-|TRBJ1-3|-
CASRRNQFGNTIYF
TGTGCCAGTAGACGTAACCAGTTTGGAAACACCATATATTTT
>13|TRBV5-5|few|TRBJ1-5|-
CASSRTDNQPQHF
TGTGCCAGCAGCCGGACCGATAATCAGCCCCAGCATTTT
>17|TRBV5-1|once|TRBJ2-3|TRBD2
CASSLGASGRIGDTQYF
TGCGCCAGCAGCTTGGGTGCTAGCGGGAGGATAGGAGATACGCAGTATTTT
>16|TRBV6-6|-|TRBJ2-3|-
CASSYSSEASTDTQYF
TGTGCCAGCAGTTACTCGAGTGAGGCAAGCACAGATACGCAGTATTTT
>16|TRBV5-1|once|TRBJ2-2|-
CASSVQGAAGTGELFF
TGCGCCAGCAGCGTTCAGGGTGCGGCTGGCACCGGGGAGCTGTTTTTT
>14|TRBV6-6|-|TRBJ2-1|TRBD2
CAAARAGGDNEQFF
TGTGCCGCCGCAAGGGCGGGAGGAGACAATGAGCAGTTCTTC
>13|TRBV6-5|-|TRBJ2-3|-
CASSTSWGDTQYF
TGTGCCAGCAGTACCAGTTGGGGAGATACGCAGTATTTT
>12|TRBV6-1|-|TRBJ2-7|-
CASNLGGSEQYF
TGTGCCAGCAACCTAGGGGGATCCGAGCAGTACTTC
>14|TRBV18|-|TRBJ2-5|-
CASSPLGVAETQYF
TGTGCCAGCTCACCACTGGGGGTCGCAGAGACCCAGTACTTC
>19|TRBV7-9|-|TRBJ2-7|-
CASSLRVGAERLRTYEQYF
TGTGCCAGCAGTCTGCGCGTCGGAGCGGAGCGGCTCCGGACCTACGAGCAGTACTTC
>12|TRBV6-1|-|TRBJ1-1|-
CASSVGGKEAFF
TGTGCCAGCAGTGTTGGGGGAAAGGAAGCTTTCTTT
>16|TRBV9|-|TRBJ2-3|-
CASSATGTSSTDTQYF
TGTGCCAGCAGCGCGACCGGGACCTCTAGCACAGATACGCAGTATTTT
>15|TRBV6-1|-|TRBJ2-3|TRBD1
CASSGQTGMTDTQYF
TGTGCCAGCAGTGGCCAGACAGGGATGACAGATACGCAGTATTTT
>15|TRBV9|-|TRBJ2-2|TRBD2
CASSVGGGNTGELFF
TGTGCCAGCAGCGTTGGCGGGGGGAACACCGGGGAGCTGTTTTTT
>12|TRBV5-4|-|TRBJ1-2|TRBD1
CASSLEDRARTF
TGTGCCAGCAGCTTGGAGGACAGGGCTAGGACCTTC
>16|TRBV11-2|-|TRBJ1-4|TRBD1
CASSSLQGITNEKLFF
TGTGCCAGCAGCTCATTACAGGGGATTACTAATGAAAAACTGTTTTTT
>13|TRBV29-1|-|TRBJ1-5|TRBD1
CSVSDRSGQPQHF
TGCAGCGTCTCGGACAGGAGTGGCCAGCCCCAGCATTTT
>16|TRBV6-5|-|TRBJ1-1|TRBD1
CASSYLPGGRGTEAFF
TGTGCCAGCAGTTACCTTCCAGGGGGCAGAGGCACTGAAGCTTTCTTT
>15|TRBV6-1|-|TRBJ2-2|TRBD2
CASRSTSGRAGELFF
TGTGCCAGCAGATCAACGAGCGGGAGGGCCGGGGAGCTGTTTTTT
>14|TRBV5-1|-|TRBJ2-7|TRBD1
CASSLGDSSYEQYF
TGCGCCAGCAGCTTGGGGGACAGCTCCTACGAGCAGTACTTC
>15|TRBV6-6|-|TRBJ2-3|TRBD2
CASSSNGRRTDTQYF
TGTGCCAGCAGTTCGAACGGGAGGAGGACGGATACGCAGTATTTT
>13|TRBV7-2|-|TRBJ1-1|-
CASRLEGNTEAFF
TGTGCCAGCAGACTAGAGGGGAACACTGAAGCTTTCTTT
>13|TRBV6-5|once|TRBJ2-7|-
CASSYSRGEEQYF
TGTGCCAGCAGTTACTCGAGGGGGGAAGAGCAGTACTTC
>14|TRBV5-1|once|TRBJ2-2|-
CASSLAQVAGELFF
TGCGCCAGCAGCTTGGCTCAGGTAGCCGGGGAGCTGTTTTTT
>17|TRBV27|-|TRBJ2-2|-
CASSLTPPLVGTGELFF
TGTGCCAGCAGTCTTACTCCCCCACTAGTAGGAACCGGGGAGCTGTTTTTT
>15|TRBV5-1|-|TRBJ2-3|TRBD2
CASSPLAESTDTQYF
TGCGCCAGCAGCCCACTAGCGGAGAGCACAGATACGCAGTATTTT
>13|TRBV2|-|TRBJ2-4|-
CASSKETKNIQYF
TGTGCCAGCAGTAAGGAAACCAAAAACATTCAGTACTTC
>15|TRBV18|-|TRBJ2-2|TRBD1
CASSPVQGDTGELFF
TGTGCCAGCTCCCCCGTACAGGGGGACACCGGGGAGCTGTTTTTT
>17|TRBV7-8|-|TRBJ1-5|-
CASSLGRVQRSNQPQHF
TGTGCCAGCAGCTTAGGAAGGGTTCAACGTAGCAATCAGCCCCAGCATTTT
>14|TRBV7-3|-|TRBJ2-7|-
CASSLLAGPYEQYF
TGTGCCAGCAGCTTATTGGCAGGCCCTTACGAGCAGTACTTC
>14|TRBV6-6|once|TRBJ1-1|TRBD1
CASTFLDRPAEAFF
TGTGCCAGCACCTTCTTGGACAGGCCCGCTGAAGCTTTCTTT
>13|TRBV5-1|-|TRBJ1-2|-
CASSLGQGIGYTF
TGCGCCAGCAGCTTGGGGCAGGGGATTGGCTACACCTTC
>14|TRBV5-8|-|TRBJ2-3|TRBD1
CASSRDRGTDTQYF
TGTGCCAGCAGCCGGGACAGGGGTACAGATACGCAGTATTTT
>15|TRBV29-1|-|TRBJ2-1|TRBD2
CSVEWREGRDNEQFF
TGCAGCGTTGAATGGCGGGAGGGCCGGGACAATGAGCAGTTCTTC
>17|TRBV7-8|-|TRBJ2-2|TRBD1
CASSLPNRGPNTGELFF
TGTGCCAGCAGCCTCCCTAACAGGGGTCCGAACACCGGGGAGCTGTTTTTT
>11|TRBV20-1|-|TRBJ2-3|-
CSAPWGNTQYF
TGCAGTGCCCCTTGGGGAAATACGCAGTATTTT
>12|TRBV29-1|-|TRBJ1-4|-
CSVEGGDEKLFF
TGCAGCGTTGAAGGCGGGGACGAAAAACTGTTTTTT
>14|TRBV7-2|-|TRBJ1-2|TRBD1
CASSVNRGNYGYTF
TGTGCCAGCAGCGTCAACAGGGGTAACTATGGCTACACCTTC
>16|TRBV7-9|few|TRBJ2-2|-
CASLPRPTANTGELFF
TGTGCCAGCTTACCCCGCCCGACAGCGAACACCGGGGAGCTGTTTTTT
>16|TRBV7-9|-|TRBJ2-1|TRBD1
CASSHRTGTGLHEQFF
TGTGCCAGCAGCCATCGGACCGGGACAGGGTTACATGAGCAGTTCTTC